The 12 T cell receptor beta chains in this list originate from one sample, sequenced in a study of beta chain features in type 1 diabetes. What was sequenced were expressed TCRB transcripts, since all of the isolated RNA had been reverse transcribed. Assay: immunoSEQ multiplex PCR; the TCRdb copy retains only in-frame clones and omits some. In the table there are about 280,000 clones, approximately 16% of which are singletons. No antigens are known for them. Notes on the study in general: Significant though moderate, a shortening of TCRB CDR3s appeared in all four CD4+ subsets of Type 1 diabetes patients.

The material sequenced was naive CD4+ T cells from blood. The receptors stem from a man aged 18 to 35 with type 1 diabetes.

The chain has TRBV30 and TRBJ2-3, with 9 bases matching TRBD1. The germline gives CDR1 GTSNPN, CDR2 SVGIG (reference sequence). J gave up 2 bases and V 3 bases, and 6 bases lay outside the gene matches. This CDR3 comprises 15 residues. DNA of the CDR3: TGTGCCTGGAGGACAGGGGGGGCCTACACAGATACGCAGTATTTT. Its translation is CAWRTGGAYTDTQYF.

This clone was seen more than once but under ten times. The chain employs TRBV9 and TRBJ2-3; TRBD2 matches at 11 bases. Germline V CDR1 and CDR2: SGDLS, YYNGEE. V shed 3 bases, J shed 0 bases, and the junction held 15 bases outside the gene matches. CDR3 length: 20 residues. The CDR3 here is CASSDDPGTSGRTSTDTQYF. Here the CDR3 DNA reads TGTGCCAGCAGCGATGATCCCGGGACTAGCGGTAGGACTAGCACAGATACGCAGTATTTT.

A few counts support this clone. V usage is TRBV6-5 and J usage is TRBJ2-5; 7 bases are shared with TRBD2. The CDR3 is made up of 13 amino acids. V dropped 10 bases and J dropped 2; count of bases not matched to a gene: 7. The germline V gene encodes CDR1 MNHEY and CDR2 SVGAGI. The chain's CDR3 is CATEQAGQETQYF. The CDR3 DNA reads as TGTGCCACGGAACAAGCGGGGCAAGAGACCCAGTACTTC.

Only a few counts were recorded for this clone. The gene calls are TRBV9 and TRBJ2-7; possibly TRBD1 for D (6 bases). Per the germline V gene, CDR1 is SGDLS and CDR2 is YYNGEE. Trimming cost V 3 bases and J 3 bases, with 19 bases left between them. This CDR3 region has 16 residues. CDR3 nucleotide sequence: TGTGCCAGCAGCGCGGAGGCCGGGACACGCCACTACGAGCAGTACTTC. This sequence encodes CASSAEAGTRHYEQYF.

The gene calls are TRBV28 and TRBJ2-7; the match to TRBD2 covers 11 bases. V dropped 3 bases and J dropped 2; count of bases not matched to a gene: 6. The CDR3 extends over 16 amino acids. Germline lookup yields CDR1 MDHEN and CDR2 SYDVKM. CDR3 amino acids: CASSLAGTSGTYEQYF. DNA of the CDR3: TGTGCCAGCAGTTTGGCCGGGACTAGCGGTACCTACGAGCAGTACTTC.

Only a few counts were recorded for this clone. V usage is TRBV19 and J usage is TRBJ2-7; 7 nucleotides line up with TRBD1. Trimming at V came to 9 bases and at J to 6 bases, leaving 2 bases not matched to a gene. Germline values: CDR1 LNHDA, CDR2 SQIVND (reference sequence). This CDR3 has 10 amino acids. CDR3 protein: CARQGCEQYF. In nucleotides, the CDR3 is TGTGCCAGACAGGGGTGCGAGCAGTACTTC.

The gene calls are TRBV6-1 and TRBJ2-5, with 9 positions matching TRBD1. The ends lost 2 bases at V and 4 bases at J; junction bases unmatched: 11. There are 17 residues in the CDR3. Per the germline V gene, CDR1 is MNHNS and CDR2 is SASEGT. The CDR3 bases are TGTGCCAGCAGTGAATCGGGCGGGACAGGGATCCGAGAGACCCAGTACTTC. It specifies CASSESGGTGIRETQYF.

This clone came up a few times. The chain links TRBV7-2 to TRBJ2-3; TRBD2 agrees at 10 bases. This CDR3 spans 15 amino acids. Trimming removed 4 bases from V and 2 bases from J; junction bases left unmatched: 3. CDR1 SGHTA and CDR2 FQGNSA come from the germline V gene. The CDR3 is CASSSLAGYTDTQYF. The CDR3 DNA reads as TGTGCCAGCAGCTCACTAGCGGGGTACACAGATACGCAGTATTTT. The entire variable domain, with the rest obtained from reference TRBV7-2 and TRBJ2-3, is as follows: GAGVSQSPSNKVTEKGKDVELRCDPISGHTALYWYRQSLGQGLEFLIYFQGNSAPDKSGLPSDRFSAERTGGSVSTLTIQRTQQEDSAVYLCASSSLAGYTDTQYFGPGTRLTVL.

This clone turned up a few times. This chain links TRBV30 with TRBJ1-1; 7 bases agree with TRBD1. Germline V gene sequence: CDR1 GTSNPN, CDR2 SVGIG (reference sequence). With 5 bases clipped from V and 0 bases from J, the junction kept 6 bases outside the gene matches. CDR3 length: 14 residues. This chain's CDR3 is CAWVIQGMNTEAFF. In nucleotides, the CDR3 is TGTGCCTGGGTTATACAGGGGATGAACACTGAAGCTTTCTTT.

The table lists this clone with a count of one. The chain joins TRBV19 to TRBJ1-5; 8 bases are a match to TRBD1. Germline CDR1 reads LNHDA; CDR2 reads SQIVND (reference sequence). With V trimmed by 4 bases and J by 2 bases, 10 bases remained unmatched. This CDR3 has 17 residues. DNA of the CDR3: TGTGCCAGTAGTACCGGACAGGGATATCGGGGCAATCAGCCCCAGCATTTT. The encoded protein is CASSTGQGYRGNQPQHF.

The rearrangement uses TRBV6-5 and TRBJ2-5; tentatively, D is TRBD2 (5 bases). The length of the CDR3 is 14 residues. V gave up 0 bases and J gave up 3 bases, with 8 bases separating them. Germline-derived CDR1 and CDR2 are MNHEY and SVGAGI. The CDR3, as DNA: TGTGCCAGCAGTTACTCGCGGGCCGAAGAGACCCAGTACTTC. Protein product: CASSYSRAEETQYF.

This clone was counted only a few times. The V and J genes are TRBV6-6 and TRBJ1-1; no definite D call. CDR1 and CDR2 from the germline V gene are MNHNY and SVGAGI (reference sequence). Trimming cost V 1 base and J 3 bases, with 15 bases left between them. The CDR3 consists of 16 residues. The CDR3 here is CASSYYPGSADTEAFF. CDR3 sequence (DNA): TGTGCCAGCAGTTACTATCCGGGTTCGGCGGACACTGAAGCTTTCTTT.